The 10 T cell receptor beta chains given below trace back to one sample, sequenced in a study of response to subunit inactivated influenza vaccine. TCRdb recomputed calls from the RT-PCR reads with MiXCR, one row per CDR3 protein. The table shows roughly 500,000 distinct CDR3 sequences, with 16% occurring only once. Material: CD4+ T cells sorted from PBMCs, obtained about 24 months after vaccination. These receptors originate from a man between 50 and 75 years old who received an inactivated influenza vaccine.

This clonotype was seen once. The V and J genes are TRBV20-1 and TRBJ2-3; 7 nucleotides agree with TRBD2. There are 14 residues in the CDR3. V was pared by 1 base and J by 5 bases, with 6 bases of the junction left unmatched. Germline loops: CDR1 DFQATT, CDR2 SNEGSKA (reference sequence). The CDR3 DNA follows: TGCAGTGCTAGAGTAGCGGGTAGAATAGATACGCAGTATTTT. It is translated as CSARVAGRIDTQYF.

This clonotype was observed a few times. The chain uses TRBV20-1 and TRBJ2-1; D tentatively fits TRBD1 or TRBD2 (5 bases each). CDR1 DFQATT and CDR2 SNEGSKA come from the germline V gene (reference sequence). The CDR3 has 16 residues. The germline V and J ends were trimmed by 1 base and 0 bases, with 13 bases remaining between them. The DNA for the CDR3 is TGCAGTGCTAGAGTTGAAGGGGAGAGCTCCTACAATGAGCAGTTCTTC. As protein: CSARVEGESSYNEQFF.

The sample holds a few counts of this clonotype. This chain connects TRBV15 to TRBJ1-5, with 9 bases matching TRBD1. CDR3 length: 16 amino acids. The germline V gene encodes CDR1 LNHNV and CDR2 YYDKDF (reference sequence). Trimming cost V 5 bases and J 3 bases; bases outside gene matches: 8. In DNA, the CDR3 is TGTGCCACCAGCTCCCGGACAGGGGTCCTCAATCAGCCCCAGCATTTT. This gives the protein CATSSRTGVLNQPQHF.

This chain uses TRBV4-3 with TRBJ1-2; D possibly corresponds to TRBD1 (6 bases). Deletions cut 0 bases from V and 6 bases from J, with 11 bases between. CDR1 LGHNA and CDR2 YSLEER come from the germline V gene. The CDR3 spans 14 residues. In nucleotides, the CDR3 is TGCGCCAGCAGCCAAGATTACAGGGCGAATGGCTACACCTTC. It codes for CASSQDYRANGYTF.

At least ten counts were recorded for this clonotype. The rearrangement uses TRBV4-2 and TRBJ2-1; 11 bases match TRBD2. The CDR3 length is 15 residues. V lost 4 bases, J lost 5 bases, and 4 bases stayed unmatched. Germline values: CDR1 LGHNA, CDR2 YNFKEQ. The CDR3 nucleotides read TGTGCCAGCAGCCCAGGACTAGCGGGCAACAATGAGCAGTTCTTC. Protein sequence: CASSPGLAGNNEQFF.

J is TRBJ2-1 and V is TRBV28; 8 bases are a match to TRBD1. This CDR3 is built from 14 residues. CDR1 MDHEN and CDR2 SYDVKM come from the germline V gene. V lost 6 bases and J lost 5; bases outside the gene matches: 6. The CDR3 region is CASRRTGPNNEQFF. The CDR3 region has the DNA TGTGCCAGCAGGCGGACAGGGCCGAACAATGAGCAGTTCTTC. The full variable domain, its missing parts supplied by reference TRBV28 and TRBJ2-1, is DVKVTQSSRYLVKRTGEKVFLECVQDMDHENMFWYRQDPGLGLRLIYFSYDVKMKEKGDIPEGYSVSREKKERFSLILESASTNQTSMYLCASRRTGPNNEQFFGPGTRLTVL.

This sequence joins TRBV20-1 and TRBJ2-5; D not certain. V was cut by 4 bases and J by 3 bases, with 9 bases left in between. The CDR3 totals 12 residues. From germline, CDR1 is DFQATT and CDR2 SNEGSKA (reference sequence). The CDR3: CSAKGSEETQYF. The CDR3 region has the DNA TGCAGTGCTAAGGGATCCGAAGAGACCCAGTACTTC.

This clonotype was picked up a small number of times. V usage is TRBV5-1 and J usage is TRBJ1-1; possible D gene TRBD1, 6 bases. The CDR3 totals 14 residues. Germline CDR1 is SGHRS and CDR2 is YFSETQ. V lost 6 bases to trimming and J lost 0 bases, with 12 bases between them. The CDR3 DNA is TGCGCCAGCACCTCGGACAGCATGAACACTGAAGCTTTCTTT. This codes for CASTSDSMNTEAFF. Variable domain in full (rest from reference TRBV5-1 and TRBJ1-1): KAGVTQTPRYLIKTRGQQVTLSCSPISGHRSVSWYQQTPGQGLQFLFEYFSETQRNKGNFPGRFSGRQFSNSRSEMNVSTLELGDSALYLCASTSDSMNTEAFFGQGTRLTVV.

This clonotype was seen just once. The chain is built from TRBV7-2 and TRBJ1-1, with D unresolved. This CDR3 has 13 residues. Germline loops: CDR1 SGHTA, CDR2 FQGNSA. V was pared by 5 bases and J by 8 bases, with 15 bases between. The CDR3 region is CASSPIGRYEAFF. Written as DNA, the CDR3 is TGTGCCAGCAGCCCTATTGGACGGTACGAAGCTTTCTTT.

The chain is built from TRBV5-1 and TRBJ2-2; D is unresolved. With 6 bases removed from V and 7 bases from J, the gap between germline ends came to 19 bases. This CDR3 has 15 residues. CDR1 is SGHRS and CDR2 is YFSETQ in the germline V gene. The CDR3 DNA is TGCGCCAGCACCCCATTAGTAACCGACCGCGGGGAGCTGTTTTTT. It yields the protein CASTPLVTDRGELFF.